The present T cell receptor (beta chain) was sequenced within a study of blood T cell repertoires in COVID-19. The CDR3 sequence is 13 residues long. The germline V gene has CDR1 SGHVS and CDR2 FQNEAQ. V lost 1 base, J lost 5 bases, and 8 bases lay in between. This clone was found a few times. Clones were sequenced by immunoSEQ multiplex PCR, and TCRdb holds only the in-frame ones, with some missing. The sample has 150,000 to 200,000 clones, around 81% seen once; the top ten hold approximately 7.6%. The chain combines TRBV7-8 with TRBJ2-5; TRBD1 might be the D (5 bases). The sample consisted of peripheral blood. The sequence was obtained from a woman older than 75 with COVID-19, enrolled during active disease. CDR3 nucleotide sequence: TGTGCCAGCAGCTTAGGACAGTGGGAGACCCAGTACTTC. The encoded protein is CASSLGQWETQYF.